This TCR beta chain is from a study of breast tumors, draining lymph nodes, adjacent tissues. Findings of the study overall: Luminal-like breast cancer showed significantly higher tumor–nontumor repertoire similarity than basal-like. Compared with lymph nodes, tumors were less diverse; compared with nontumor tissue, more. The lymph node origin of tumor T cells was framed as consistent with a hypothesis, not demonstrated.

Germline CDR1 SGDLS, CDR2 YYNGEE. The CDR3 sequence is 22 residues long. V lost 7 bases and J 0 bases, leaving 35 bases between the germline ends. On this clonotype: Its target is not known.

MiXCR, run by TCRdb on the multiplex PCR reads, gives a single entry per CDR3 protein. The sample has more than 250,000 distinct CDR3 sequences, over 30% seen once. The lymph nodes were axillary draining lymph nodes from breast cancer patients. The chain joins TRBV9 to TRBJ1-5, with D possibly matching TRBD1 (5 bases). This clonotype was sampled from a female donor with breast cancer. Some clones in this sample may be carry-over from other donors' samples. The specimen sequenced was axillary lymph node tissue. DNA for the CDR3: TGTGCCAGCTCCTCTGGGGGTTGCCACACTCATGATGCACTGCGTAGCAATCAGCCCCAGCATTTT. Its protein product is CASSSGGCHTHDALRSNQPQHF.